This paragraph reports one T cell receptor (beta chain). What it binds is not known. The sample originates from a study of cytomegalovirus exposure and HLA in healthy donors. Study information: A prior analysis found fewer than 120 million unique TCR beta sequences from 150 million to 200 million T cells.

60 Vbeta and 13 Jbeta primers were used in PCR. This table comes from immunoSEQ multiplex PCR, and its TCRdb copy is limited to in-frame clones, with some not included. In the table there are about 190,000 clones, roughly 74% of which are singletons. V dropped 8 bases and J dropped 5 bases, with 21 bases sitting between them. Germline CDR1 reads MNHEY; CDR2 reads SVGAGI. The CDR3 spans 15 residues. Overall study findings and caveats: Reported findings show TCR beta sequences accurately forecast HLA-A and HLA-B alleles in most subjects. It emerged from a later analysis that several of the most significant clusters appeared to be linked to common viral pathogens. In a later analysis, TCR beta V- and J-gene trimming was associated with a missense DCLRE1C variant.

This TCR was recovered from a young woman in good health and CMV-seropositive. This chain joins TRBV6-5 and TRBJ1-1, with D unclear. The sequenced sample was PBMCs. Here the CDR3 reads CASFKTPYARTEAFF. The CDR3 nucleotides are TGTGCCAGCTTCAAAACCCCTTATGCCCGGACTGAAGCTTTCTTT.